The 5 T cell receptor beta chains given below trace back to one sample, sequenced in a study of tumor and adjacent non-tumor tissue in lung cancer. The library came from three nested PCR rounds adapted from ARM-PCR protocols. One entry per CDR3 protein results from TCRdb running MiXCR on the multiplex PCR reads. The sample carries around 70,000 distinct CDR3 sequences, around 73% recorded once. RNA was extracted from bulk tissue without any cell sorting. The specimen sequenced was lung tumor tissue. The origin of the receptors is a man aged 55 to 70 with non-small cell lung cancer.

The table lists this clonotype with a count of one. The junction departs from the called germline gene at one end, perhaps through a read error. CDR3 in DNA: TGTGCCAGCAGTTTGCGAGTCTACGATCAGTACTTC. As protein: CASSLRVYDQYF. J is TRBJ2-7 and V is TRBV28; D unresolved. Germline loops: CDR1 MDHEN, CDR2 SYDVKM. This CDR3 is 12 amino acids long.

About this clonotype: The germline gene is not matched at one end of the junction; a read error may be the cause. The rearrangement joins TRBV11-2 to TRBJ1-1; D unresolved. CDR1 and CDR2 from the germline V gene are SGHAT and FQNNGV. CDR3 size: 13 residues. CDR3 sequence (DNA): TGTGTCAGCAGCTTAGATTCCCACGGGATGGCTTTCTTT. This gives the protein CVSSLDSHGMAFF.

Remarks on this clonotype: The germline gene is not matched at one end of the junction; a read error may be the cause. The chain combines TRBV10-3 with TRBJ2-6, with 16 bases matching TRBD2. The CDR3 sequence is 20 residues long. Germline CDR1 reads ENHRY; CDR2 reads SYGVKD. This CDR3 reads CGISELGTSGRVSGANVLTF. CDR3 coding DNA: TGTGGCATCAGTGAACTTGGGACTAGCGGGAGGGTCTCTGGGGCCAACGTCCTGACTTTC.

This clonotype was picked up a small number of times. The V gene is TRBV7-9, the J gene TRBJ2-1; D remains ambiguous. Germline V gene data show CDR1 as SEHNR and CDR2 as FQNEAQ (reference sequence). CDR3 size: 15 residues. With 1 base removed from V and 4 bases from J, the gap between germline ends came to 11 bases. DNA of the CDR3: TGTGCCAGCAGCTTAGGGCCCTATCATTACAATGAGCAGTTCTTC. As protein: CASSLGPYHYNEQFF.

This clonotype was detected only once. The chain carries TRBV29-1 and TRBJ1-1; maybe TRBD1 (5 bases). This CDR3 is 13 amino acids long. Germline-derived CDR1 and CDR2 are SQVTM and ANQGSEA. V was clipped by 8 bases and J by 3 bases, with 16 bases between them. Here the CDR3 reads CSPSARGDTEAFF. DNA for the CDR3: TGCAGCCCCTCGGCAAGGGGCGACACTGAAGCTTTCTTT.